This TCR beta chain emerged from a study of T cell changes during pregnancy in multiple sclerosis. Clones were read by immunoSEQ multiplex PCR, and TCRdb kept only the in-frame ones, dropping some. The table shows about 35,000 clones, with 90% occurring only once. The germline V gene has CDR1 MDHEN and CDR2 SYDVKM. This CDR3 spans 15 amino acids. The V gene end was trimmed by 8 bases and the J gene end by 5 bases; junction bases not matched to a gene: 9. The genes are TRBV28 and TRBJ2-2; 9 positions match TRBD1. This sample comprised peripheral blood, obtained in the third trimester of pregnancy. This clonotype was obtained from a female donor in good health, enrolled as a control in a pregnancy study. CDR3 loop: CASSLQGAGTGELFF. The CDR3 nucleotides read TGTGCCAGCTCCCTACAGGGGGCAGGGACCGGGGAGCTGTTTTTT.